This is a list of T cell receptor beta chains from one sample in a study of neurological immune-mediated disorders. MiXCR, run by TCRdb on the 5' RACE reads, gives a single entry per CDR3 protein. The repertoire holds approximately 36,000 distinct CDR3 sequences, with 12% to 15% as singletons. The sample was PBMCs. These TCRs come from a woman in her forties or fifties with HTLV-1-associated myelopathy (HAM/TSP). Both conserved end residues are part of each CDR3. The D gene is left open where the match is weak. Where a row states a size, it is once, few, many or the class of an expanded clone; other rows omit it.

>TRBJ1-2|many|TRBV20-1|.
CSARDYQKGLDFYGYTF
TGCAGTGCTAGAGATTATCAGAAGGGGCTGGACTTCTATGGCTACACCTTC
>TRBJ2-2|many|TRBV4-3|.
CASSQVVGTNTGELFF
TGCGCCAGCAGCCAAGTCGTGGGGACGAACACCGGGGAGCTGTTTTTT
>TRBJ2-7|.|TRBV29-1|.
CSAVEGSGYEQYF
TGCAGCGCCGTGGAGGGGTCGGGGTATGAGCAGTACTTC
>TRBJ1-3|many|TRBV7-2|TRBD1
CASSSNDRVGNTIYF
TGTGCCAGCAGCTCTAACGACAGGGTTGGAAACACCATATATTTT
>TRBJ2-1|medium-sized|TRBV14|TRBD1
CASSQVGTGTYNEQFF
TGTGCCAGCAGCCAAGTGGGGACAGGGACTTACAATGAGCAGTTCTTC
>TRBJ1-5|.|TRBV30|.
CAWSAPPGVGQPQHF
TGTGCCTGGAGTGCCCCACCTGGCGTCGGGCAGCCCCAGCATTTT
>TRBJ2-1|many|TRBV29-1|.
CSAAQALGYNEQFF
TGCAGCGCCGCACAGGCATTGGGCTACAATGAGCAGTTCTTC
>TRBJ1-2|many|TRBV5-1|TRBD1
CASSGALDRGYGYTF
TGCGCCAGCAGCGGTGCCTTAGACAGGGGTTATGGCTACACCTTC
>TRBJ1-1|many|TRBV6-2/TRBV6-3|TRBD1
CASSAPGQDPEAFF
TGTGCCAGCAGTGCTCCGGGACAGGACCCTGAAGCTTTCTTT
>TRBJ1-2|many|TRBV7-9|TRBD1
CASSGRTGDGYTF
TGTGCCAGCAGCGGAAGGACAGGTGATGGCTACACCTTC
>TRBJ2-4|.|TRBV5-1|TRBD2
CASSLGLAGQNIQYF
TGCGCCAGCAGCTTGGGACTAGCGGGGCAAAACATTCAGTACTTC
>TRBJ1-1|many|TRBV10-1|.
CASSSEEGKITEAFF
TGCGCCAGCAGTTCGGAGGAGGGTAAGATCACTGAAGCTTTCTTT
>TRBJ1-2|many|TRBV20-1|.
CSATVMGYTF
TGCAGTGCTACGGTTATGGGCTACACCTTC
>TRBJ2-3|many|TRBV20-1|.
CSAPGGYSTDTQYF
TGCAGTGCTCCGGGGGGCTATAGCACAGATACGCAGTATTTT
>TRBJ2-5|.|TRBV5-1|TRBD2
CASSQKLAGVQQIQYF
TGCGCCAGCAGCCAGAAACTAGCGGGGGTCCAACAGATCCAGTACTTC
>TRBJ2-1|many|TRBV7-6|.
CASSLALGGGYNEQFF
TGTGCCAGCAGCTTAGCGCTGGGGGGAGGCTACAATGAGCAGTTCTTC
>TRBJ1-1|many|TRBV6-2/TRBV6-3|.
CASSYYQVTEAFF
TGTGCCAGCAGTTATTATCAGGTCACGGAAGCTTTCTTT
>TRBJ2-1|.|TRBV7-3|TRBD1
CASSMTGTLNEQFF
TGTGCCAGCAGCATGACAGGGACCCTTAATGAGCAGTTCTTC
>TRBJ1-5|.|TRBV18|.
CASSRWRGRWSNQPQHF
TGTGCCAGCTCACGATGGCGGGGGAGGTGGAGCAATCAGCCCCAGCATTTT
>TRBJ2-5|many|TRBV5-1|.
CASSVGRRETQYF
TGCGCCAGCAGCGTTGGGAGGCGGGAGACCCAGTACTTC
>TRBJ2-1|many|TRBV6-1|.
CASRDTGSYNEQFF
TGTGCCAGCAGGGACACAGGGTCCTACAATGAGCAGTTCTTC
>TRBJ1-5|many|TRBV6-1|.
CASSELRGSNQPQHF
TGTGCCAGCAGTGAACTACGAGGGTCCAATCAGCCCCAGCATTTT
>TRBJ2-3|many|TRBV20-1|.
CSAPPVRGGGPDTQYF
TGCAGTGCTCCCCCCGTGAGGGGGGGCGGCCCAGATACGCAGTATTTT
>TRBJ1-2|many|TRBV20-1|.
CSAVSGRGYGYTF
TGCAGTGCCGTCTCCGGGCGCGGCTATGGCTACACCTTC
>TRBJ2-7|many|TRBV20-1|.
CSSRDGDAYEQYF
TGCAGCTCCCGGGACGGTGATGCGTACGAGCAGTACTTC
>TRBJ1-3|few|TRBV3-1|.
CASSQGGRGNTIYF
TGTGCCAGCAGCCAAGGGGGGCGAGGAAACACCATATATTTT